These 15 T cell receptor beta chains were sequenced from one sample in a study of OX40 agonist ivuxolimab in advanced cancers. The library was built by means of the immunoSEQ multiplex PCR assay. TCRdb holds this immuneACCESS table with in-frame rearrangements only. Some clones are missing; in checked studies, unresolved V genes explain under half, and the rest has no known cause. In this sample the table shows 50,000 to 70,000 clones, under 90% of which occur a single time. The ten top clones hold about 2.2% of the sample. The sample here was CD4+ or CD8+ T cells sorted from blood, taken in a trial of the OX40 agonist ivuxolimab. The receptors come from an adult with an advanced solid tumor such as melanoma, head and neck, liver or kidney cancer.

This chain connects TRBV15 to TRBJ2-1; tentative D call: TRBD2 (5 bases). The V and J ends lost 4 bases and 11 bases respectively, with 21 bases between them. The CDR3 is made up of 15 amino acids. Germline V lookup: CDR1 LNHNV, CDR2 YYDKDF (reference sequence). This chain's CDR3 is CATSTDSEAFVQQFF. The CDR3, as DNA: TGTGCCACCAGCACAGACTCGGAGGCTTTTGTTCAGCAGTTCTTC.

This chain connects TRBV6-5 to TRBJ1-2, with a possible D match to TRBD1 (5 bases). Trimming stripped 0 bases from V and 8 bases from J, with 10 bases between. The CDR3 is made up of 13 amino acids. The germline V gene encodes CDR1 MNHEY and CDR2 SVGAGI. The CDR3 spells CASSYSPRGGYTF. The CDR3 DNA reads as TGTGCCAGCAGTTACTCCCCCCGGGGGGGCTACACCTTC.

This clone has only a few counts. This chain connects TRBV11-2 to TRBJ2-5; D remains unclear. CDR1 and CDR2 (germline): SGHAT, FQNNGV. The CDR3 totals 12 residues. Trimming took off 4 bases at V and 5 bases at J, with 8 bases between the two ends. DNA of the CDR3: TGTGCCAGCAGCTCCGATCGCGAGACCCAGTACTTC. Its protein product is CASSSDRETQYF.

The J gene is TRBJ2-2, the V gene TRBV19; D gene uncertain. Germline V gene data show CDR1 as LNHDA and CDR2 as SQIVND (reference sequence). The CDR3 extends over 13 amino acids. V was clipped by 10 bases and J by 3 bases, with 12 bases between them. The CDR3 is CATADRYTGELFF. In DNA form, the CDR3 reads TGTGCCACCGCCGACCGCTACACCGGGGAGCTGTTTTTT.

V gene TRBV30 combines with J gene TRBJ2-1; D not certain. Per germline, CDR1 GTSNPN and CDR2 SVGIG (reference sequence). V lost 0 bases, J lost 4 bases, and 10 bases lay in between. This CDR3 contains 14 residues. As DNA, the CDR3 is TGTGCCTGGAGTGTAAGCTCTAGTTACAATGAGCAGTTCTTC. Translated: CAWSVSSSYNEQFF.

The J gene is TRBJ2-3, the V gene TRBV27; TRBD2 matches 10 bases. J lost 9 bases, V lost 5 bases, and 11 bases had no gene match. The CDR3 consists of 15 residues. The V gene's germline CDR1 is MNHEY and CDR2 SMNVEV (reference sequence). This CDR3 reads CASSVVAGGRATQYF. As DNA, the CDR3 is TGTGCCAGCAGTGTAGTAGCGGGAGGCCGCGCCACGCAGTATTTT.

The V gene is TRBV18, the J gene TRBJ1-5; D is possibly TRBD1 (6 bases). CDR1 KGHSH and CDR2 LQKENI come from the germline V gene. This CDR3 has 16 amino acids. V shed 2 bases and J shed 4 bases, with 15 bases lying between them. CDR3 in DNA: TGTGCCAGCTCACCAGAGGGACATCGGATGAATCAGCCCCAGCATTTT. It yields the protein CASSPEGHRMNQPQHF. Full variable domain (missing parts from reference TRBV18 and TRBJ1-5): NAGVMQNPRHLVRRRGQEARLRCSPMKGHSHVYWYRQLPEEGLKFMVYLQKENIIDESGMPKERFSAEFPKEGPSILRIQQVVRGDSAAYFCASSPEGHRMNQPQHFGDGTRLSIL.

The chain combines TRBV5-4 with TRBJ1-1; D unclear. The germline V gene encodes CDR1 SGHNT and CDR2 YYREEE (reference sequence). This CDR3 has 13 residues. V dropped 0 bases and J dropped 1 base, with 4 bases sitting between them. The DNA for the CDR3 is TGTGCCAGCAGCTTGGACAGGAACACTGAAGCTTTCTTT. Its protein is CASSLDRNTEAFF.

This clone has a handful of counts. CDR3 sequence (DNA): TGTGCCAGCAGTTTAGCAGGGGTGATCAATCAGCCCCAGCATTTT. Amino acids: CASSLAGVINQPQHF. This rearrangement joins TRBV28 to TRBJ1-5, with D possibly being TRBD1 (6 bases). This CDR3 has 15 amino acids. The V gene lost 2 bases and the J gene lost 3 bases, with 11 bases spanning the gap. From germline, CDR1 is MDHEN and CDR2 SYDVKM.

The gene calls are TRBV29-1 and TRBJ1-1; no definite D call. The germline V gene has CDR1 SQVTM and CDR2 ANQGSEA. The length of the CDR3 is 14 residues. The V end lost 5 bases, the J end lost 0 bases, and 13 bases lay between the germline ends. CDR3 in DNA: TGCAGCGTTCGACAAAGTCAGTTGAACACTGAAGCTTTCTTT. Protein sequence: CSVRQSQLNTEAFF.

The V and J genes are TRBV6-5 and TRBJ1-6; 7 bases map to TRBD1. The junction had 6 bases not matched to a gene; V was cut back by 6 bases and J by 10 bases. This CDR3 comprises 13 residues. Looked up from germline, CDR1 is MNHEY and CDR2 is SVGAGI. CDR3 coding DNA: TGTGCCAGCAGCCCCGGGACAGCCTCACCCCTCCACTTT. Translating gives CASSPGTASPLHF.

The CDR3 DNA reads as TGTGCCAGCAGTTACGTTCGAGGAGCCAAAAACATTCAGTACTTC. This encodes CASSYVRGAKNIQYF. The V and J genes are TRBV6-6 and TRBJ2-4, with D uncertain. V dropped 2 bases and J dropped 0 bases, with 8 bases sitting between them. The germline CDR1 and CDR2 sequences are MNHNY and SVGAGI (reference sequence). The CDR3 sequence is 15 residues long.

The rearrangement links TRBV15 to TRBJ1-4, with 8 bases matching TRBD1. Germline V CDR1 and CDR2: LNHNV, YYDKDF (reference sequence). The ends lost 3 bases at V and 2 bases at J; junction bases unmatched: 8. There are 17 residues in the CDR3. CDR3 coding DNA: TGTGCCACCAGCAGTGGGGGCAGGGGGCTGACTAATGAAAAACTGTTTTTT. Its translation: CATSSGGRGLTNEKLFF.

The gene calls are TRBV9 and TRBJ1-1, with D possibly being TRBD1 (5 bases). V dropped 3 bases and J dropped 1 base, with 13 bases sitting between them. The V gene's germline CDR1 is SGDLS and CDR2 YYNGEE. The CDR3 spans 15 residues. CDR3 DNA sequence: TGTGCCAGCAGCGCAGGGACCTTGGGGAACACTGAAGCTTTCTTT. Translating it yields CASSAGTLGNTEAFF.

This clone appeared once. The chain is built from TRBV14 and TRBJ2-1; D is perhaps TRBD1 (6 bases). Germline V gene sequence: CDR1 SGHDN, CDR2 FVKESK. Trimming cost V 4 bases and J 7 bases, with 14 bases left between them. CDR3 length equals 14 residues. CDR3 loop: CASSPASRGNEQFF. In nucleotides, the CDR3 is TGTGCCAGCAGCCCGGCATCTAGGGGGAATGAGCAGTTCTTC.